This T cell receptor beta chain was profiled in a study of CD8+ T cells in alopecia areata. The study, taken as a whole, reports: Shared TCR sequences were less clear between patients than in mice, possibly partly from HLA diversity.

Once RNA had been extracted, it was reverse transcribed into cDNA to act as the sequencing template. Generated by immunoSEQ multiplex PCR, the TCRdb table keeps only in-frame clones and is missing some. The sample yields around 250,000 clones, around two thirds seen once. The CDR3 is made up of 11 amino acids. Per germline, CDR1 MNHEY and CDR2 SMNVEV (reference sequence). V was clipped by 8 bases and J by 6 bases, with 8 bases between them. The study team obtained lesional scalp punch biopsies and peripheral blood from alopecia areata patients. Note on this clone: The antigen is undetermined.

The chain carries TRBV27 and TRBJ1-5; no definite D call. The TCR comes from a human donor with alopecia areata. This material consisted of CD4+ T cells sorted from blood, taken at week 0. CDR3 region: CASSGGQPQHF. In DNA, the CDR3 is TGTGCCAGCTCTGGAGGTCAGCCCCAGCATTTT.